The 5 T cell receptor beta chains listed next were all sequenced from one sample in a study of OX40 agonist ivuxolimab in advanced cancers. Profiled with immunoSEQ multiplex PCR; TCRdb holds only in-frame clones, not every one. The repertoire includes approximately 65,000 clones, about 92% of them detected once, and 0.62% sits in the top ten. The sample consisted of CD4+ or CD8+ T cells sorted from blood, taken in a trial of the OX40 agonist ivuxolimab. The receptor set was obtained from an adult with an advanced solid tumor such as melanoma, head and neck, liver or kidney cancer.

V gene TRBV6-5 combines with J gene TRBJ1-3, with D unclear. Per germline, CDR1 MNHEY and CDR2 SVGAGI. This CDR3 has 15 amino acids. Trimming took 0 bases from V and 2 from J, leaving 8 bases between them. CDR3 bases: TGTGCCAGCAGTTACTCGTTGGGCCCTGGAAACACCATATATTTT. It specifies CASSYSLGPGNTIYF.

Details on this clone: Mismatch with germline at one junction end may stem from a read error. The chain links TRBV11-3 to TRBJ2-7; D is ambiguous. The CDR3 spans 16 residues. CDR1 and CDR2 from the germline V gene are SGHNT and YENEEA. This chain's CDR3 is CASSLVVSGNPYEQYF. The CDR3 nucleotides read TGTGCCAGCAGTTTAGTAGTTTCTGGCAATCCCTACGAGCAGTACTTC.

The genes are TRBV2 and TRBJ2-7, with 7 bases that match TRBD1. There are 14 residues in the CDR3. CDR1 is SNHLY and CDR2 is FYNNEI in the germline V gene. Trimming at V came to 9 bases and at J to 4 bases, leaving 12 bases not matched to a gene. CDR3 in amino acids: CASGGRQGTYEQYF. DNA of the CDR3: TGTGCCAGTGGGGGCCGACAGGGAACTTACGAGCAGTACTTC.

This chain links TRBV18 with TRBJ1-5, with a weak D call TRBD1 (6 bases). V was clipped by 9 bases and J by 3 bases, with 12 bases between them. The germline V gene encodes CDR1 KGHSH and CDR2 LQKENI. This CDR3 is built from 13 residues. The CDR3: CASRQDPNQPQHF. The DNA for the CDR3 is TGTGCCAGTCGACAGGATCCCAATCAGCCCCAGCATTTT.

The CDR3 region is CASRPVRDRGNYGYTF. CDR3 bases: TGTGCCAGCAGACCAGTCCGGGACAGGGGCAACTATGGCTACACCTTC. This chain connects TRBV6-6 to TRBJ1-2; 10 nucleotides agree with TRBD1. CDR1 is MNHNY, CDR2 SVGAGI, per germline (reference sequence). J lost 2 bases, V lost 6 bases, and 9 bases had no gene match. The CDR3 contains 16 residues.